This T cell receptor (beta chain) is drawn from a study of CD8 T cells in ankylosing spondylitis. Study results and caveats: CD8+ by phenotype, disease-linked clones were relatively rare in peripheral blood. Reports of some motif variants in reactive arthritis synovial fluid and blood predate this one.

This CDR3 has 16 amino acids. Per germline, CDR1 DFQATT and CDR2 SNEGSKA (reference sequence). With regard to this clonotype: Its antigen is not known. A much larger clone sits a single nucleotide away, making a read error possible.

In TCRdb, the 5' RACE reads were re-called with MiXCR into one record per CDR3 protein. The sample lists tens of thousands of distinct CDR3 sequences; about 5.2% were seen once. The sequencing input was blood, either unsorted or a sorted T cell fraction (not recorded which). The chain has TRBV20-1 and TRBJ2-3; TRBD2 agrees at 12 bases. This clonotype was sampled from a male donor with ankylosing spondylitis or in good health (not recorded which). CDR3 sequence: CGARKTSGGSTDTQYF. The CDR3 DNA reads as TGCGGTGCTAGGAAGACTAGCGGGGGTAGCACAGATACGCAGTATTTT.